This is a list of T cell receptor beta chains from one sample in a study of CD8 T cells in ankylosing spondylitis. TCRdb fed the 5' RACE reads into MiXCR, producing one record per CDR3 protein. This sample yields about 240,000 distinct CDR3 sequences, of which roughly 10% are seen a single time; 5.5% to 8% belongs to the top ten. The sequenced material came from blood, either unsorted or a sorted T cell fraction (not recorded which). These receptors came from a male donor with ankylosing spondylitis or in good health (not recorded which). Both conserved end residues are part of each CDR3. The D gene is left open where the match is weak. Where a row states a size, it is once, few, many or the class of an expanded clone; other rows omit it.

>many|TRBV5-1|-|TRBJ1-4
TGCGCCAGCAGCATGGGGTGGGCAGCGACAACTAATGAAAAACTGTTTTTT
CASSMGWAATTNEKLFF
>many|TRBV18|-|TRBJ2-1
TGTGCCAGCTCGCTAGAGGATGAGCAGTTCTTC
CASSLEDEQFF
>many|TRBV20-1|TRBD1|TRBJ1-1
TGCAGTGCTAGGCCTCAGGACAGGGTCACTGAAGCTTTCTTT
CSARPQDRVTEAFF
>many|TRBV10-3|-|TRBJ1-1
TGTGCCAGCATGGGCCTCGGGAACACTGAAGCTTTCTTT
CASMGLGNTEAFF
>many|TRBV25-1|-|TRBJ2-1
TGTGCCAGCAGTGCCACCGGGGGGCGGGATGAGCAGTTCTTC
CASSATGGRDEQFF
>few|TRBV11-2|-|TRBJ1-5
TGTGCCAGCAGCTTAGATAGGAGTGCCCAGCATTTT
CASSLDRSAQHF
>-|TRBV7-2|TRBD2|TRBJ2-3
TGTGCCAGCAGCTTTGGGACTAGCGGGAGGGGTACGCAGTATTTT
CASSFGTSGRGTQYF
>few|TRBV7-9|-|TRBJ2-1
TGTGCCACCCACGCCGGGGGGCCATACAATGAGCAGTTCTTC
CATHAGGPYNEQFF
>few|TRBV20-1|-|TRBJ2-7
TGCAGTGCTAGAGACCCAACCTCCAGGGTCGAGCAGTACTTC
CSARDPTSRVEQYF
>-|TRBV7-3|TRBD1|TRBJ2-1
TGTGCCAGCAGCTTCGCCGGACAGGTCTACAATGAGCAGTTCTTC
CASSFAGQVYNEQFF
>-|TRBV27|-|TRBJ2-7
TGTGCCAGCAGTTTAACGTCGGGAGACGAGCAGTACTTC
CASSLTSGDEQYF
>-|TRBV4-1|-|TRBJ2-7
TGCGCCAGCAGCCGACCGGAAACCCACGAGCAGTACTTC
CASSRPETHEQYF
>many|TRBV9|-|TRBJ2-1
TGTGCCAGCAGCGTAGGATCCCGCGGAGGGAATGAGCAGTTCTTC
CASSVGSRGGNEQFF
>many|TRBV4-2|-|TRBJ2-2
TGTGCCAGCAGCCCAGAGATCACCGGGGAGCTGTTTTTT
CASSPEITGELFF
>few|TRBV24-1|TRBD1|TRBJ2-1
TGTGCCACCAGTGATTTCGACAGGGATTACAATGAGCAGTTCTTC
CATSDFDRDYNEQFF
>few|TRBV6-5|-|TRBJ2-2
TGTGCCAGCAGTTACTTTACCGGGGAGCTGTTTTTT
CASSYFTGELFF
>-|TRBV6-2/TRBV6-3|-|TRBJ2-5
TGTGCCAGCAGTTACGAAGGAGAAGGAGAGACCCAGTACTTC
CASSYEGEGETQYF
>many|TRBV20-1|-|TRBJ2-1
TGCAGTGCTAGAGGCCCGGAACGCTCCTACAATGAGCAGTTCTTC
CSARGPERSYNEQFF
>many|TRBV29-1|-|TRBJ2-7
TGCAGCGTCAGTGGGACAGCGGGAGAGCAGTACTTC
CSVSGTAGEQYF
>many|TRBV7-2|-|TRBJ1-3
TGTGCCAGCAGCTTGCTGTCCTTCTCTGGAAACACCATATATTTT
CASSLLSFSGNTIYF
>-|TRBV20-1|-|TRBJ2-5
TGCAGTGCTAGAGATTTTTTATCTTCTGAGCTCGAGACCCAGTACTTC
CSARDFLSSELETQYF
>many|TRBV15|-|TRBJ2-1
TGTGCCACCAGCAGAGTAAACGGGAGACTCTCCTACAATGAGCAGTTCTTC
CATSRVNGRLSYNEQFF
>-|TRBV20-1|TRBD1|TRBJ1-2
TGCAGTGCTCTAGGGACAGGGAAGCTCTATGGCTACACCTTC
CSALGTGKLYGYTF
>many|TRBV20-1|-|TRBJ1-1
TGCAGTGCTTCCGGGGGGCTCACCAGGATCACTGAAGCTTTCTTT
CSASGGLTRITEAFF
>few|TRBV20-1|TRBD1|TRBJ1-1
TGCAGTGCTTGTGACAGGGGGGGGAACACTGAAGCTTTCTTT
CSACDRGGNTEAFF
>many|TRBV5-1|TRBD2|TRBJ2-1
TGCGCCAGCAGCCCGGGCGCAGCGGGGGGTTACAATGAGCAGTTCTTC
CASSPGAAGGYNEQFF
>-|TRBV12-2|-|TRBJ1-2
TGTGCAAGTCGCCCTCTGGGGCGTGGGAACTATGGCTACACCTTC
CASRPLGRGNYGYTF
>many|TRBV25-1|-|TRBJ1-4
TGTGCCAGCAGTGAACGCAGGGGAGGTGAAAAACTGTTTTTT
CASSERRGGEKLFF